The 4 T cell receptor beta chains reported below all come from one sample, sequenced in a study of PD-L1 blockade in urothelial cancer. As to time point: peripheral blood 6 weeks after treatment start. The assay was immunoSEQ multiplex PCR, and TCRdb's table has in-frame clones only and misses some. This table holds 95,000 to 130,000 clones, roughly 89% found once. The sample consisted of PBMCs, taken around atezolizumab (anti-PD-L1) treatment. The receptor set was obtained from a man in his 60s with urothelial cancer.

J is TRBJ2-7 and V is TRBV5-1; 7 bases are a match to TRBD2. Trimming took 3 bases from V and 6 from J; bases not matched to a gene: 24. Germline V gives CDR1 SGHRS, CDR2 YFSETQ. This CDR3 spans 19 amino acids. CDR3 nucleotides: TGCGCCAGCAGCTCTGGGCAAGTCAGAGTTGGGACTAAATCGGGCGAGCAGTACTTC. This gives the protein CASSSGQVRVGTKSGEQYF.

The J gene is TRBJ1-5, the V gene TRBV11-2; a weak D match, TRBD1 (5 bases). The CDR3 loop spans 15 amino acids. CDR1 is SGHAT and CDR2 is FQNNGV in the germline V gene. The V gene lost 1 base and the J gene lost 3 bases, with 10 bases spanning the gap. The CDR3 spells CASSLAGLYNQPQHF. In DNA, the CDR3 is TGTGCCAGCAGCTTAGCAGGGCTATACAATCAGCCCCAGCATTTT.

The chain links TRBV6-5 to TRBJ1-1, with a tentative D call TRBD1 (6 bases). Germline CDR1 is MNHEY and CDR2 is SVGAGI. V was trimmed by 3 bases and J by 4 bases, leaving 9 bases between them. The CDR3 loop spans 13 amino acids. CDR3 loop: CASSYLDSTEAFF. DNA of the CDR3: TGTGCCAGCAGTTATCTGGACAGCACTGAAGCTTTCTTT.

Worth noting for this clone: Other DNA sequences of this sample code for an identical CDR3. This chain uses TRBV5-1 with TRBJ2-7, with TRBD1 matching over 7 bases. In germline, CDR1 is SGHRS, CDR2 YFSETQ. The CDR3 has 14 residues. The ends lost 0 bases at V and 4 bases at J; junction bases unmatched: 4. The CDR3 sequence: CASSLGQGAYEQYF. CDR3 bases: TGCGCCAGCAGCTTGGGACAGGGAGCGTACGAGCAGTACTTC.